Following are 20 T cell receptor beta chains from one sample sequenced in a study of blood T cell repertoires in COVID-19. The table came from immunoSEQ multiplex PCR; TCRdb's copy has only in-frame clones and leaves some out. The table lists over 200,000 clones, 90% to 95% of them singletons. Sequenced material: peripheral blood. These receptors were taken from a man in his 60s with COVID-19, enrolled during active disease.

This chain connects TRBV14 to TRBJ2-1; TRBD2 aligns across 11 bases. V lost 3 bases to trimming and J lost 6 bases; unmatched junction nucleotides: 1. The CDR3 spans 14 residues. Per the germline V gene, CDR1 is SGHDN and CDR2 is FVKESK. The chain's CDR3 is CASSQTSGINEQFF. The DNA for the CDR3 is TGTGCCAGCAGCCAGACTAGCGGGATCAATGAGCAGTTCTTC.

The chain couples TRBV6-4 to TRBJ1-2, with D hard to call. The CDR3 contains 12 residues. CDR1 and CDR2 from the germline V gene are MRHNA and SNTAGT. V gave up 4 bases and J gave up 5 bases, with 8 bases separating them. DNA of the CDR3: TGTGCCAGCAGTGTTGACACTTATGGCTACACCTTC. Its translation: CASSVDTYGYTF.

In nucleotides, the CDR3 is TGTGCCAGCAGTGGTAGCGGGGGGGCCTACGAGCAGTACTTC. Encoded protein: CASSGSGGAYEQYF. The chain links TRBV6-2 or TRBV6-3 to TRBJ2-7, with TRBD2 identical over 11 bases. Looked up from germline, CDR1 is MNHEY and CDR2 is SVGEGT. The trim removed 5 bases at V and 2 bases at J, leaving 2 bases unmatched. The CDR3 is made up of 14 amino acids.

The CDR3, as DNA: TGTGCCAGTAGTATAGGACTAGCGTCCCGCGCAGATACGCAGTATTTT. Its translation is CASSIGLASRADTQYF. The V gene is TRBV19, the J gene TRBJ2-3, with 8 bases fitting TRBD2. Germline V gene sequence: CDR1 LNHDA, CDR2 SQIVND (reference sequence). This CDR3 is 16 amino acids long. The ends lost 1 base at V and 4 bases at J; junction bases unmatched: 7.

The chain couples TRBV15 to TRBJ2-3; the match to TRBD1 covers 7 bases. The V gene's germline CDR1 is LNHNV and CDR2 YYDKDF (reference sequence). With 2 bases clipped from V and 5 bases from J, the junction kept 4 bases outside the gene matches. This CDR3 is built from 14 residues. CDR3 nucleotides: TGTGCCACCAGCAGACCCGACAGGGAAGATACGCAGTATTTT. Translated: CATSRPDREDTQYF. Variable domain in full (rest from reference TRBV15 and TRBJ2-3): DAMVIQNPRYQVTQFGKPVTLSCSQTLNHNVMYWYQQKSSQAPKLLFHYYDKDFNNEADTPDNFQSRRPNTSFCFLDIRSPGLGDTAMYLCATSRPDREDTQYFGPGTRLTVL.

The chain employs TRBV7-6 and TRBJ1-3, with TRBD1 identical over 8 bases. The CDR3 has 14 residues. The V segment lost 4 bases and the J segment 4 bases; nucleotides outside the gene matches: 3. From germline, CDR1 is SGHVS and CDR2 FNYEAQ. DNA for the CDR3: TGTGCCAGCAGCTCAGGGACAGGAGGAAACACCATATATTTT. Translating gives CASSSGTGGNTIYF.

This chain uses TRBV5-1 with TRBJ2-3; 7 nucleotides line up with TRBD2. This CDR3 has 16 residues. V shed 4 bases and J 0 bases; nucleotides not matched to a gene: 8. CDR1 and CDR2 (germline): SGHRS, YFSETQ. This chain's CDR3 is CASSRLLADSTDTQYF. The CDR3 nucleotides are TGCGCCAGCAGCCGACTCCTAGCGGATAGCACAGATACGCAGTATTTT.

The rearrangement joins TRBV10-1 to TRBJ2-1; a possible D gene is TRBD1 (6 bases). Germline CDR1 WNHNN, CDR2 SYGVQD (reference sequence). This CDR3 has 14 amino acids. The V end lost 7 bases, the J end lost 5 bases, and 15 bases lay between the germline ends. The CDR3: CASTGDRDNNEQFF. The DNA of the CDR3 is TGCGCCAGCACCGGAGACCGGGACAACAATGAGCAGTTCTTC.

The rearrangement uses TRBV18 and TRBJ2-3; unclear D gene. The CDR3 has 15 amino acids. Germline CDR1 reads KGHSH; CDR2 reads LQKENI. The germline V and J ends were trimmed by 1 base and 1 base, with 9 bases remaining between them. CDR3: CASSPRYEGTDTQYF. The DNA of the CDR3 is TGTGCCAGCTCACCACGGTACGAGGGCACAGATACGCAGTATTTT.

V is TRBV28 and J is TRBJ2-3; 11 bases are shared with TRBD2. The J segment lost 3 bases and the V segment lost 6 bases, leaving 11 bases of the junction unmatched. The CDR3 is 17 residues long. CDR1 is MDHEN, CDR2 SYDVKM, per germline. This CDR3 is CASSPPSGRPETDTQYF. CDR3 nucleotides: TGTGCCAGCAGCCCCCCTAGCGGGAGGCCGGAAACAGATACGCAGTATTTT. The entire variable domain, with the rest obtained from reference TRBV28 and TRBJ2-3, is as follows: DVKVTQSSRYLVKRTGEKVFLECVQDMDHENMFWYRQDPGLGLRLIYFSYDVKMKEKGDIPEGYSVSREKKERFSLILESASTNQTSMYLCASSPPSGRPETDTQYFGPGTRLTVL.

The V and J genes are TRBV27 and TRBJ1-5; TRBD1 might be the D (6 bases). This CDR3 is 15 amino acids long. Trimming left V 6 bases short and J 2 bases short, with 14 bases between. Germline values: CDR1 MNHEY, CDR2 SMNVEV (reference sequence). In nucleotides, the CDR3 is TGTGCCAGCAGGGCTTCCAGGGGCCGCAATCAGCCCCAGCATTTT. Amino acid sequence: CASRASRGRNQPQHF.

The chain carries TRBV6-5 and TRBJ1-3; TRBD1 agrees at 11 bases. Looked up from germline, CDR1 is MNHEY and CDR2 is SVGAGI. Losses at the gene ends were 6 bases for V and 7 bases for J; bases not matched to a gene: 8. The CDR3 sequence is 15 residues long. The CDR3 region has the DNA TGTGCCAGCAGAGCCTCCGGGACAGGGGGGAACACCATATATTTT. This encodes CASRASGTGGNTIYF.

The chain employs TRBV7-3 and TRBJ2-3; TRBD1 might be the D (6 bases). This CDR3 has 13 amino acids. The germline V and J ends were trimmed by 5 bases and 5 bases, with 11 bases remaining between them. The germline gives CDR1 SGHTA, CDR2 FQGTGA. Written as DNA, the CDR3 is TGTGCCAGCAGCCCCCCGGGACAAGATACGCAGTATTTT. Translating it yields CASSPPGQDTQYF.

The chain carries TRBV29-1 and TRBJ2-3, with a tentative D call TRBD1 (6 bases). V was cut by 3 bases and J by 1 base, with 11 bases left in between. CDR1 and CDR2 from the germline V gene are SQVTM and ANQGSEA. The CDR3 totals 14 residues. The chain's CDR3 is CSVEYRVGTDTQYF. The CDR3 bases are TGCAGCGTTGAGTACAGGGTTGGCACAGATACGCAGTATTTT.

The chain is built from TRBV5-1 and TRBJ1-4; no firm D call. The CDR3 totals 12 residues. The V and J ends lost 0 bases and 10 bases respectively, with 7 bases between them. The germline V gene has CDR1 SGHRS and CDR2 YFSETQ. The chain's CDR3 is CASSLDSGKLFF. DNA for the CDR3: TGCGCCAGCAGCTTGGACAGCGGAAAACTGTTTTTT.

This chain uses TRBV18 with TRBJ2-7; 12 positions match TRBD2. CDR1 is KGHSH and CDR2 is LQKENI in the germline V gene. The junction had 6 bases not matched to a gene; V was cut back by 6 bases and J by 6 bases. This CDR3 region has 14 residues. The CDR3: CASSASGGVVEQYF. The CDR3 nucleotides are TGTGCCAGCTCGGCTAGCGGGGGGGTGGTCGAGCAGTACTTC.

The chain couples TRBV5-1 to TRBJ2-1, with D possibly TRBD2 on 6 matching bases. CDR3 size: 16 residues. In germline, CDR1 is SGHRS, CDR2 YFSETQ. Trimming pared 0 bases from V and 5 bases from J, leaving 15 bases between. CDR3 sequence: CASSLAAGGYNNEQFF. In DNA, the CDR3 is TGCGCCAGCAGCTTGGCCGCCGGGGGATACAACAATGAGCAGTTCTTC.

The chain uses TRBV19 and TRBJ1-4; D gene unclear. The ends were cut back, 5 bases at V and 8 bases at J, with 12 bases in the middle. This CDR3 is built from 13 residues. In germline, CDR1 is LNHDA, CDR2 SQIVND (reference sequence). In nucleotides, the CDR3 is TGTGCCAGTAGTCCTGGGCCTCTAGAAAAACTGTTTTTT. Protein sequence: CASSPGPLEKLFF. Variable domain in full (rest from reference TRBV19 and TRBJ1-4): DGGITQSPKYLFRKEGQNVTLSCEQNLNHDAMYWYRQDPGQGLRLIYYSQIVNDFQKGDIAEGYSVSREKKESFPLTVTSAQKNPTAFYLCASSPGPLEKLFFGSGTQLSVL.

The V call is TRBV4-2, the J call TRBJ2-1; possible D gene TRBD2, 5 bases. Between the trimmed V and J ends, which lost 0 bases and 10 bases, there was a span of 10 bases. The CDR3 totals 13 residues. The germline CDR1 and CDR2 sequences are LGHNA and YNFKEQ. The CDR3 reads CASSQEVGVEQFF. The CDR3 DNA reads as TGTGCCAGCAGCCAAGAGGTCGGGGTCGAGCAGTTCTTC.

Here the CDR3 reads CASRPGQGVGGYTF. CDR3 DNA sequence: TGCGCCAGCAGGCCGGGACAGGGGGTAGGTGGCTACACCTTC. The rearrangement links TRBV5-1 to TRBJ1-2; 11 bases map to TRBD1. CDR1 is SGHRS and CDR2 is YFSETQ in the germline V gene. CDR3 size: 14 residues. Trimming took 5 bases from V and 7 from J; bases not matched to a gene: 7.